The next 23 T cell receptor beta chains were all read from a single sample in a study of beta chain features in type 1 diabetes. TCRB transcripts that were expressed got sequenced, as all of the isolated RNA had been reverse transcribed. Clones were read by immunoSEQ multiplex PCR, and TCRdb kept only the in-frame ones, dropping some. The sample has around 300,000 clones, 14% seen once. Material: central memory CD4+ T cells from blood. All receptors derive from a man aged 25 to 45 in good health.

In this sample, this clone turned up a few times. The genes are TRBV11-3 and TRBJ2-3; weak D call: TRBD2 (6 bases). The CDR3 contains 13 residues. Germline V gene data show CDR1 as SGHNT and CDR2 as YENEEA. With 1 base removed from V and 4 bases from J, the gap between germline ends came to 6 bases. CDR3 bases: TGTGCCAGCAGCTTAGCGGGGGCAGATACGCAGTATTTT. It codes for CASSLAGADTQYF. Variable domain in full (rest from reference TRBV11-3 and TRBJ2-3): EAGVVQSPRYKIIEKKQPVAFWCNPISGHNTLYWYLQNLGQGPELLIRYENEEAVDDSQLPKDRFSAERLKGVDSTLKIQPAELGDSAVYLCASSLAGADTQYFGPGTRLTVL.

This clone was seen only a few times. The rearrangement links TRBV18 to TRBJ2-1; 9 positions agree with TRBD2. Germline CDR1 KGHSH, CDR2 LQKENI. The ends lost 1 base at V and 7 bases at J; junction bases unmatched: 8. The CDR3 covers 16 residues. CDR3 DNA: TGTGCCAGCTCACCACTGCCGGGACTAGCCAGTAATGAGCAGTTCTTC. It translates to CASSPLPGLASNEQFF. The whole variable domain, filled in from reference TRBV18 and TRBJ2-1, reads NAGVMQNPRHLVRRRGQEARLRCSPMKGHSHVYWYRQLPEEGLKFMVYLQKENIIDESGMPKERFSAEFPKEGPSILRIQQVVRGDSAAYFCASSPLPGLASNEQFFGPGTRLTVL.

The chain recombines TRBV9 with TRBJ2-5, with a tentative D call TRBD1 (6 bases). The CDR3 spans 12 residues. From germline, CDR1 is SGDLS and CDR2 YYNGEE. Deletions cut 4 bases from V and 7 bases from J, with 11 bases between. CDR3 DNA: TGTGCCAGCAGCACAGGGCGCGGGACCCAGTACTTC. Translation gives CASSTGRGTQYF.

This clone was detected only a few times. This rearrangement joins TRBV4-1 to TRBJ2-1; 14 bases agree with TRBD2. Per germline, CDR1 MGHRA and CDR2 YSYEKL. The CDR3 has 15 residues. J was trimmed by 6 bases and V by 3 bases; bases with no gene match: 1. The CDR3 loop is CASSQGLAGANEQFF. The CDR3 DNA reads TGCGCCAGCAGCCAGGGACTAGCGGGGGCCAATGAGCAGTTCTTC.

This clone came up a few times. The J gene is TRBJ2-2, the V gene TRBV2, with a possible D match to TRBD2 (6 bases). Trimming shortened V by 5 bases and J by 1 base, and 17 bases separated the two germline ends. CDR1 and CDR2 (germline): SNHLY, FYNNEI. The length of the CDR3 is 17 residues. The CDR3 nucleotides are TGTGCCAGCAGTACCCCCCGGTGGGGGGAGAACACCGGGGAGCTGTTTTTT. It yields the protein CASSTPRWGENTGELFF.

This clone was observed a few times. The chain couples TRBV6-6 to TRBJ1-2; D not resolved. The CDR3 contains 13 residues. CDR1 is MNHNY, CDR2 SVGAGI, per germline (reference sequence). Trimming removed 2 bases at V and 2 bases at J, with 6 bases between. The CDR3 here is CASSYDKNYGYTF. The DNA for the CDR3 is TGTGCCAGCAGTTACGACAAGAACTATGGCTACACCTTC.

This clone was counted between two and nine times. The chain has TRBV9 and TRBJ2-3, with 13 bases identical to TRBD2. The V segment lost 3 bases and the J segment 4 bases; nucleotides outside the gene matches: 8. The CDR3 sequence is 17 residues long. Germline V gives CDR1 SGDLS, CDR2 YYNGEE. This chain's CDR3 is CASSARGLAGDPDTQYF. The CDR3 coding sequence is TGTGCCAGCAGCGCGAGAGGACTAGCGGGAGACCCAGATACGCAGTATTTT.

A few counts support this clone. The gene calls are TRBV5-1 and TRBJ2-5, with TRBD2 identical over 7 bases. V lost 3 bases to trimming and J lost 5 bases; unmatched junction nucleotides: 10. The CDR3 length is 15 residues. Germline V lookup: CDR1 SGHRS, CDR2 YFSETQ. The CDR3 DNA reads as TGCGCCAGCAGCTCTGACCGGGACTATGGGGAGACCCAGTACTTC. The encoded protein is CASSSDRDYGETQYF.

V usage is TRBV19 and J usage is TRBJ2-4; possible D gene TRBD1, 5 bases. Trimming cost V 7 bases and J 6 bases, with 10 bases left between them. The CDR3 spans 12 residues. In germline, CDR1 is LNHDA, CDR2 SQIVND (reference sequence). In DNA, the CDR3 is TGTGCCAGTACAGGGTTGGCAAACATTCAGTACTTC. Protein sequence: CASTGLANIQYF.

There are a few counts of this clone. This chain joins TRBV15 and TRBJ1-5; D is unresolved. This CDR3 is built from 15 residues. Per germline, CDR1 LNHNV and CDR2 YYDKDF (reference sequence). The V and J ends lost 0 bases and 6 bases respectively, with 12 bases between them. The CDR3 region is CATSRDRGLGQPQHF. In DNA, the CDR3 is TGTGCCACCAGCAGAGATCGTGGGTTAGGTCAGCCCCAGCATTTT.

This clone was counted between two and nine times. The chain employs TRBV10-3 and TRBJ1-6, with D uncertain. CDR1 and CDR2 from the germline V gene are ENHRY and SYGVKD. V lost 10 bases to trimming and J lost 8 bases, with 15 bases between them. CDR3 length: 13 amino acids. CDR3 nucleotides: TGTGCCAGCAAAAAGTCTACGGATTCACCCCTCCACTTT. Protein product: CASKKSTDSPLHF.

This clone was seen a few times. The gene calls are TRBV10-2 and TRBJ2-5, with 9 bases lining up with TRBD1. The CDR3 consists of 14 residues. The J segment lost 5 bases and the V segment lost 6 bases, leaving 7 bases of the junction unmatched. Germline V lookup: CDR1 WSHSY, CDR2 SAAADI. The CDR3 spells CASRDRGRSETQYF. The CDR3 region has the DNA TGCGCCAGCAGGGACAGGGGCCGGTCGGAGACCCAGTACTTC.

This clone was observed a few times. The chain is built from TRBV5-6 and TRBJ2-2, with D perhaps TRBD2 (5 bases). Germline V lookup: CDR1 SGHDT, CDR2 YYEEEE. The CDR3 is made up of 14 amino acids. Trimming cost V 4 bases and J 6 bases, with 13 bases left between them. CDR3 in amino acids: CASSHEEVPGELFF. As DNA, the CDR3 is TGTGCCAGCAGCCATGAGGAGGTCCCCGGGGAGCTGTTTTTT.

The chain couples TRBV5-4 to TRBJ1-4; D remains ambiguous. Trimming stripped 0 bases from V and 0 bases from J, with 15 bases between. This CDR3 contains 18 residues. Germline CDR1 SGHNT, CDR2 YYREEE (reference sequence). The CDR3 DNA follows: TGTGCCAGCAGCTTGGGAAGCCTTCCTTCTGCAACTAATGAAAAACTGTTTTTT. Translating it yields CASSLGSLPSATNEKLFF.

The chain carries TRBV7-8 and TRBJ2-7, with unresolved D. Germline assignment: CDR1 SGHVS and CDR2 FQNEAQ. Trimming left V 0 bases short and J 3 bases short, with 9 bases between. The CDR3 runs 14 residues. CDR3 nucleotide sequence: TGTGCCAGCAGCTTAGCGGATTGGGGCTACGAGCAGTACGTC. It is translated as CASSLADWGYEQYV.

This clone was detected ten times or more. The junction shows a germline mismatch at one end, possibly a read error. The V gene is TRBV5-4, the J gene TRBJ1-5; D gene uncertain. Per the germline V gene, CDR1 is SGHNT and CDR2 is YYREEE (reference sequence). The CDR3 consists of 9 residues. CDR3 residues: CASIQPQHF. CDR3 sequence (DNA): TGTGCCAGCATTCAGCCCCAGCATTTT.

This clone came up a few times. The chain carries TRBV30 and TRBJ2-6; no definite D call. The CDR3 sequence is 13 residues long. Germline V lookup: CDR1 GTSNPN, CDR2 SVGIG (reference sequence). V was clipped by 8 bases and J by 2 bases, with 10 bases between them. As DNA, the CDR3 is TGTGCCAGCAGGTACACTGGGGCCAACGTCCTGACTTTC. Its protein is CASRYTGANVLTF.

This clone is medium-sized in the sample. The chain recombines TRBV2 with TRBJ2-5; D gene unclear. The CDR3 contains 12 residues. From germline, CDR1 is SNHLY and CDR2 FYNNEI. V shed 6 bases and J shed 7 bases, with 12 bases lying between them. In nucleotides, the CDR3 is TGTGCCAGCAGCGTAGCTAAAGTGACCCAGTACTTC. This codes for CASSVAKVTQYF.

This clone was observed many times. The chain recombines TRBV5-5 with TRBJ2-7, with D perhaps matching TRBD2 (5 bases). Germline lookup yields CDR1 SGHKS and CDR2 YYEKEE (reference sequence). The length of the CDR3 is 14 residues. The V gene lost 3 bases and the J gene lost 2 bases, with 12 bases spanning the gap. Written as DNA, the CDR3 is TGTGCCAGCAGCTCCCCCGGAGGAACCTACGAGCAGTACGTC. Amino acid sequence: CASSSPGGTYEQYV.

V usage is TRBV6-1 and J usage is TRBJ2-7; D is unresolved. This CDR3 has 12 residues. Germline CDR1 and CDR2: MNHNS and SASEGT. Trimming cost V 5 bases and J 6 bases, with 11 bases left between them. The CDR3 nucleotides read TGTGCCAGCAGTCCCGACCGGCGCGAGCAGTACTTC. Amino acids: CASSPDRREQYF.

About this clone: One end of the junction does not line up with germline, which may come from a read error. V usage is TRBV5-6 and J usage is TRBJ2-2; TRBD1 matches at 12 bases. Per germline, CDR1 SGHDT and CDR2 YYEEEE. This CDR3 comprises 16 residues. The CDR3 nucleotides are TGTGCCAGCAGGAAGGGACAGGGGGCTCTCAGCGGGGATCTGTTTTTT. Its translation is CASRKGQGALSGDLFF.

The J gene is TRBJ2-1, the V gene TRBV18; the D gene is possibly TRBD2 (5 bases). The CDR3 sequence is 14 residues long. V was trimmed by 3 bases and J by 9 bases, leaving 15 bases between them. CDR1 is KGHSH, CDR2 LQKENI, per germline. Here the CDR3 DNA reads TGTGCCAGCTCACCGCAACTAGGAGGAACTGAGCAGTTCTTC. It is translated as CASSPQLGGTEQFF.

This clone was seen only a few times. The rearrangement links TRBV19 to TRBJ1-1, with 7 bases fitting TRBD1. With V trimmed by 4 bases and J by 10 bases, 6 bases remained unmatched. The CDR3 loop spans 12 amino acids. Germline V lookup: CDR1 LNHDA, CDR2 SQIVND (reference sequence). The CDR3 protein is CASSRQGWRAFF. The CDR3 DNA reads TGTGCCAGTAGTAGACAGGGATGGAGAGCTTTCTTT.